This T cell receptor (beta chain) was identified in a study of beta chain features in type 1 diabetes. Overall study results and limits: Researchers report that Type 1 diabetes patients had moderately but significantly shorter TCRB CDR3s across all four CD4+ subsets. PCR might favor shorter templates, but any such skew would affect patients and controls equally.

There are a few counts of this clone. Its antigen is undetermined. Deletions cut 5 bases from V and 8 bases from J, with 21 bases between. This CDR3 is built from 15 residues. Germline V CDR1 and CDR2: MNHEY, SVGAGI. Expressed TCRB transcripts were sequenced because the entire RNA isolate underwent reverse transcription. Sequencing was performed with immunoSEQ multiplex PCR; in TCRdb, only in-frame clones are kept and a portion is missing. The sample includes almost 350,000 clones, about a tenth seen only once; the top ten take 0.95% to 1.1%. Specimen: central memory CD4+ T cells from blood. This rearrangement joins TRBV6-5 to TRBJ1-2, with D maybe TRBD1 (5 bases). The sequence was collected from a man under 40 with type 1 diabetes. CDR3 protein: CASSPDPGTPKGYTF. The DNA for the CDR3 is TGTGCCAGCAGTCCCGACCCCGGGACCCCAAAAGGCTACACCTTC.